This TCR beta chain was documented in a study of shared clonotypes between healthy human individuals. The CDR3 sequence is 15 residues long. Germline CDR1 and CDR2: MGHDK and SYGVNS. Between the trimmed V and J ends, which lost 3 bases and 0 bases, there was a span of 10 bases. Profiling relied on immunoSEQ multiplex PCR, and the TCRdb table lists in-frame clones only, not all of them. The data hold over a million clones, with 98% observed a single time. The chain uses TRBV25-1 and TRBJ2-3, with TRBD2 as a possible D gene (5 bases). This sequence was found in a man aged 25 to 40 in good health. Sequences were obtained from naive CD4+ T cells sorted from blood. The sample's subset: CD45RA+ positively selected. The DNA of the CDR3 is TGTGCCAGCAGTGACCCAGCGGATAGCACAGATACGCAGTATTTT. Residues: CASSDPADSTDTQYF.